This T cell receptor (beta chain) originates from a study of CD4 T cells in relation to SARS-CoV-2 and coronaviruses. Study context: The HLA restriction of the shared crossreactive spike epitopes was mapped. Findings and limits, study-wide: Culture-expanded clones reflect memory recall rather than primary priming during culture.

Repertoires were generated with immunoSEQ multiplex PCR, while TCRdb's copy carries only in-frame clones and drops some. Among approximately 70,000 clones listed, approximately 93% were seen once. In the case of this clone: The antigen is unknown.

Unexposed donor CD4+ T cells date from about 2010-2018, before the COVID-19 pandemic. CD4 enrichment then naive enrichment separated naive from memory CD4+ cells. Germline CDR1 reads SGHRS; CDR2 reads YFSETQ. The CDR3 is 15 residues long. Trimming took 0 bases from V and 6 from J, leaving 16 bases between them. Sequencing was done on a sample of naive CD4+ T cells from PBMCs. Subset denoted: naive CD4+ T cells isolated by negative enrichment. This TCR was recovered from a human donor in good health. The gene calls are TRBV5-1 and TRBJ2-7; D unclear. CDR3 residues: CASSLGGSGDGEQYF. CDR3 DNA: TGCGCCAGCAGCTTGGGAGGCTCTGGGGATGGCGAGCAGTACTTC. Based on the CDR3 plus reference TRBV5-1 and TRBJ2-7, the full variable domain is KAGVTQTPRYLIKTRGQQVTLSCSPISGHRSVSWYQQTPGQGLQFLFEYFSETQRNKGNFPGRFSGRQFSNSRSEMNVSTLELGDSALYLCASSLGGSGDGEQYFGPGTRLTVT.